This note documents a single T cell receptor (delta chain) sequence. This clone was observed a single time. The antigen this receptor binds is unknown. No much larger clonotype is one base removed from it; base qualities were not supplied. Evidence from a single read is weak. These data belong to a study of delta chain sequences of gamma delta T cells (dated by TCRdb to the late 2010s). Library creation used PCR. TCRdb names Illumina MiSeq as the instrument used. TCRdb called clones anew from the public reads via CATT; matching DNA rows were later pooled. The sample data list roughly 3,100 delta-chain clones, and roughly two thirds of these were observed just once. The ten largest clones represent approximately 61% of the sample. CDR1 and CDR2 (GEAIGNYY, EKD) derive from the germline V gene. Including the terminal cysteine and phenylalanine, the CDR3 comprises 18 residues. The sequence is cut down to CDR3 DNA, 54 bases in frame from base 1. Trimming takes 4 bases off V and 4 bases off J; junction bases not matched to a gene: 19.

The receptor chain draws on TRDV2 and TRDJ1, with 8 middle bases fitting TRDD3. The sample taken for sequencing was a tumor sample. The source of this sequence is a human donor with breast cancer. DNA sequence: TGTGCCTGTGATACTGTGGGGGTAATGGGGGATCCCGGCGATAAACTCATCTTT. This is translated as CACDTVGVMGDPGDKLIF.